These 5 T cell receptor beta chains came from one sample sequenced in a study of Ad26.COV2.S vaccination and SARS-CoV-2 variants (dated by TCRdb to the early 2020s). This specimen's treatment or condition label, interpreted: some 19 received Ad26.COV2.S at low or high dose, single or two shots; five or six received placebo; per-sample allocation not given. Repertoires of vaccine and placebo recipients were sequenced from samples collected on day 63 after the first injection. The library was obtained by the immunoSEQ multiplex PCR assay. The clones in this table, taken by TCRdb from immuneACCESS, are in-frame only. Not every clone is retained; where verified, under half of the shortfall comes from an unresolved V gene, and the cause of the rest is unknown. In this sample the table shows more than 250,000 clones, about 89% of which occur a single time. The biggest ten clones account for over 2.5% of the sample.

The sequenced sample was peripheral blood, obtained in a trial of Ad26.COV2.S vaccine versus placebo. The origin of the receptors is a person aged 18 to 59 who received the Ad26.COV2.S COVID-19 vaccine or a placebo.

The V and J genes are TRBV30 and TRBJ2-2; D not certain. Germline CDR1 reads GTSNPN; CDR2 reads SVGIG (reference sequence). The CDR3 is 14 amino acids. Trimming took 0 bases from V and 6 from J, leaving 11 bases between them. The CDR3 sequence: CAWSVGSGAGELFF. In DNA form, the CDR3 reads TGTGCCTGGAGTGTTGGATCAGGAGCCGGGGAGCTGTTTTTT.

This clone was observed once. In DNA form, the CDR3 reads TGTGCCAGCAGCCTGCGACAGGGAGGGGAAAAACTGTTTTTT. Protein: CASSLRQGGEKLFF. This chain uses TRBV11-2 with TRBJ1-4, with 7 bases identical to TRBD1. Trimming at V came to 5 bases and at J to 8 bases, leaving 8 bases not matched to a gene. The CDR3 consists of 14 residues. Germline CDR1 SGHAT, CDR2 FQNNGV.

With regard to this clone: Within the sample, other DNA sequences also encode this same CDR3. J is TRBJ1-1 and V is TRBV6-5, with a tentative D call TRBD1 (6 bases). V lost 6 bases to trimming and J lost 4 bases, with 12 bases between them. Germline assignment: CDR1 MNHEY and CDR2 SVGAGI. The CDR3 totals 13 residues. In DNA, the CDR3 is TGTGCCAGCAGCCGAGGGGGGGGCACTGAAGCTTTCTTT. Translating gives CASSRGGGTEAFF.

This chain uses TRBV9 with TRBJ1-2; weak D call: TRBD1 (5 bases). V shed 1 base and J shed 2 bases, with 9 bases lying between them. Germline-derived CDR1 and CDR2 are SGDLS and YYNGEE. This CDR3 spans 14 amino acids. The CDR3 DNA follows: TGTGCCAGCAGCGTACAGGGCACCAACTATGGCTACACCTTC. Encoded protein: CASSVQGTNYGYTF. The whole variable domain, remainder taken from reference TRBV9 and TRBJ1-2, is DSGVTQTPKHLITATGQRVTLRCSPRSGDLSVYWYQQSLDQGLQFLIQYYNGEERAKGNILERFSAQQFPDLHSELNLSSLELGDSALYFCASSVQGTNYGYTFGSGTRLTVV.

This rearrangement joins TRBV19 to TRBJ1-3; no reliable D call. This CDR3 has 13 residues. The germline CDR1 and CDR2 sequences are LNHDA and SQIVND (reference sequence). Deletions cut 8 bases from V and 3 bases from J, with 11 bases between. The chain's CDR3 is CASGEDVGNTIYF. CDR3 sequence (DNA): TGTGCCAGTGGGGAGGACGTTGGAAACACCATATATTTT.